This section outlines one TCR beta chain sequence together with its context. The antigen is unknown. This sample stems from a study of CD8 T cells in ankylosing spondylitis. Study findings and constraints: Ankylosing spondylitis blood seemed to carry a telltale TCR beta motif made of under ten highly homologous variants. Disease-linked clones were reportedly significantly enriched in matched ankylosing spondylitis synovial fluid.

TCRdb reprocessed the 5' RACE reads with MiXCR, giving one entry per CDR3 protein. This table holds hundreds of thousands of distinct CDR3 sequences, about 10% found once. Trimming pared 5 bases from V and 4 bases from J, leaving 14 bases between. The CDR3 contains 14 residues. Germline lookup yields CDR1 SGHRS and CDR2 YFSETQ. The sequence was collected from a male donor with ankylosing spondylitis. The sequencing sample was made of blood, either unsorted or a sorted T cell fraction (not recorded which). The chain is built from TRBV5-1 and TRBJ2-3, with D perhaps matching TRBD1 (6 bases). Here the CDR3 reads CASRDSPGSDTQYF. The CDR3 DNA is TGCGCCAGCAGGGACAGTCCAGGCTCAGATACGCAGTATTTT. The full variable domain, with the rest looked up from reference TRBV5-1 and TRBJ2-3, is KAGVTQTPRYLIKTRGQQVTLSCSPISGHRSVSWYQQTPGQGLQFLFEYFSETQRNKGNFPGRFSGRQFSNSRSEMNVSTLELGDSALYLCASRDSPGSDTQYFGPGTRLTVL.